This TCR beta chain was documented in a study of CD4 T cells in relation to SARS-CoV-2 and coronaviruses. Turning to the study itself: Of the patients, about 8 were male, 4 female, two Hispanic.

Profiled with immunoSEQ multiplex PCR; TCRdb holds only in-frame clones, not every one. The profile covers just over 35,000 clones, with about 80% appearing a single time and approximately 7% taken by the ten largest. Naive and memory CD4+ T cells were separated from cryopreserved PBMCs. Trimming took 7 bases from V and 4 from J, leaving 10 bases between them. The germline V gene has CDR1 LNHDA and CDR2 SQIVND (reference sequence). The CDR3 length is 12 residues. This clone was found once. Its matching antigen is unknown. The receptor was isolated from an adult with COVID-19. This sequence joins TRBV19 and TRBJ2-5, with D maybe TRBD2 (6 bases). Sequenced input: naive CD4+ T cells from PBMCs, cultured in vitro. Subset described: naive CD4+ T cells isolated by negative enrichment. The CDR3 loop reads CASTGGGETQYF. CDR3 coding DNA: TGTGCCAGTACCGGGGGAGGAGAGACCCAGTACTTC.